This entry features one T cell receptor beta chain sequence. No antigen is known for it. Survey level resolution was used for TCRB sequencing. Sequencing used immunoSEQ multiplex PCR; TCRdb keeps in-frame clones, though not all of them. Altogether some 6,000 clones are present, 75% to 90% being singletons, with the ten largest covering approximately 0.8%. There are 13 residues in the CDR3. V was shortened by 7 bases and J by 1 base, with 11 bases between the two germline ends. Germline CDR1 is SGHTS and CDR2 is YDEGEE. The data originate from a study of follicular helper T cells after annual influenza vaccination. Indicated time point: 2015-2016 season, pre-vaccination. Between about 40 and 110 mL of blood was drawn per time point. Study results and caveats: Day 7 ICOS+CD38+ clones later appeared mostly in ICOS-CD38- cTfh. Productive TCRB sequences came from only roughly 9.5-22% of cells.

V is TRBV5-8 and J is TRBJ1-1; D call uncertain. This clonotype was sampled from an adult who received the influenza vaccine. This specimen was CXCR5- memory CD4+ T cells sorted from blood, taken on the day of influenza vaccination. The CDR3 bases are TGTGCCAGCTCAAAGCATTCGAACACTGAAGCTTTCTTT. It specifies CASSKHSNTEAFF.